This T cell receptor beta chain was retrieved from a study of T-cell reconstitution after alpha-beta-depleted transplantation in children. Broader study findings: Diversity and T-cell counts at one year after transplant derived mostly from new T cells. Day-60 TCRbeta diversity that was high in some patients was derived from surviving recipient T cells and thymic progenitors. Several hundred expanded graft clones reportedly gave rise to the alpha-beta T cells present about two months after transplant.

Many counts were recorded for this clonotype. Its antigen is unidentified. Preparation of the TCRbeta library was carried out with unique molecular identifiers. TCRdb re-derived calls from the PCR reads in MiXCR, one entry per CDR3 protein. The sample holds about 200,000 distinct CDR3 sequences; roughly 8.3% are singletons and the top ten take less than 40%. The sequence derives from a male patient between 2 and 15 years old who had a stem cell transplant for acute myeloid leukemia, so the T cells may come from the graft donor. The specimen comprised PBMCs, mostly from graft donor cells, sampled 360 days after TCRalphabeta/CD19-depleted stem cell transplant.

CDR3 nucleotide sequence: TGCAGTGCTAGAGGTCCGGGGGGGGAGACTTATACGCAGTATTTT. It codes for CSARGPGGETYTQYF. V gene TRBV20-1 combines with J gene TRBJ2-3, with 8 bases identical to TRBD2. This CDR3 spans 15 amino acids. J was trimmed by 7 bases and V by 1 base; bases with no gene match: 10. Germline assignment: CDR1 DFQATT and CDR2 SNEGSKA (reference sequence).